This T cell receptor (beta chain) emerged from a study of chemoradiotherapy in HPV16-positive cancers. Study conclusions and caveats: Only a couple of HPV16-positive patients supplied the functional HPV-specificity definition.

Some clones are missing from TCRdb's copy, which holds only in-frame ones; the method was immunoSEQ multiplex PCR. In the table there are about 780 clones, just over 20% of which are singletons. CDR3 length equals 15 residues. Trimming removed 4 bases from V and 4 bases from J, with 14 bases in between. From germline, CDR1 is SGHTA and CDR2 FQGNSA. A remark on this clone: Its antigen is still unknown.

The clonotype was recovered from a human donor with HPV-associated anogenital cancer. J is TRBJ1-5 and V is TRBV7-2, with a possible D match to TRBD1 (6 bases). Sampling took place from a patient who underwent chemoradiotherapy. Here the CDR3 DNA reads TGTGCCAGCAGCTCGAGGGGAAGGGGGAATCAGCCCCAGCATTTT. Translated, it gives CASSSRGRGNQPQHF.